These T cell receptor beta chains were read from a single sample in a study of cytomegalovirus exposure and HLA in healthy donors. Sequenced by immunoSEQ multiplex PCR; TCRdb stores in-frame clones only, minus some. Of 150,000 to 200,000 clones listed, about 76% were seen once; the top ten hold about 1.6%. Material: PBMCs. The receptor set was obtained from a woman aged 45 to 65 in good health and CMV-seronegative. CDR3s include the opening cysteine and the closing phenylalanine or tryptophan. D genes are given only for firm matches. Expanded clones are given a class, and other clones once, few, many or no size at all.

clone size: .; J gene: TRBJ2-7; D gene: TRBD1; V gene: TRBV27; CDR3 protein: CASSFGDRGQGEQYF; CDR3 DNA: TGTGCCAGCAGTTTTGGTGACAGGGGGCAGGGCGAGCAGTACTTC
clone size: .; J gene: TRBJ2-2; D gene: .; V gene: TRBV29-1; CDR3 protein: CSATPGANTGELFF; CDR3 DNA: TGCAGCGCCACCCCGGGAGCGAACACCGGGGAGCTGTTTTTT
clone size: .; J gene: TRBJ2-1; D gene: .; V gene: TRBV7-2; CDR3 protein: CASSLRLNEQFF; CDR3 DNA: TGTGCCAGCAGCTTAAGACTGAATGAGCAGTTCTTC
clone size: .; J gene: TRBJ1-5; D gene: .; V gene: TRBV7-9; CDR3 protein: CASTGGPNQPQHF; CDR3 DNA: TGTGCCAGCACCGGGGGGCCCAATCAGCCCCAGCATTTT
clone size: .; J gene: TRBJ1-1; D gene: .; V gene: TRBV10-2; CDR3 protein: CASSGNTEAFF; CDR3 DNA: TGCGCCAGCTCAGGGAACACTGAAGCTTTCTTT
clone size: once; J gene: TRBJ2-1; D gene: .; V gene: TRBV7-2; CDR3 protein: CASSLNGVEQFF; CDR3 DNA: TGTGCCAGCAGCTTAAACGGGGTAGAGCAGTTCTTC
clone size: .; J gene: TRBJ2-2; D gene: TRBD2; V gene: TRBV7-2; CDR3 protein: CASSLRSGSTGELFF; CDR3 DNA: TGTGCCAGCAGCTTACGGAGCGGGAGCACCGGGGAGCTGTTTTTT
clone size: .; J gene: TRBJ2-5; D gene: TRBD2; V gene: TRBV7-3; CDR3 protein: CASSLRGGSETQYF; CDR3 DNA: TGTGCCAGCAGCTTAAGGGGGGGGTCGGAGACCCAGTACTTC
clone size: .; J gene: TRBJ1-1; D gene: .; V gene: TRBV7-8; CDR3 protein: CASSPHRVDTEAFF; CDR3 DNA: TGTGCCAGCAGCCCCCACAGGGTCGACACTGAAGCTTTCTTT
clone size: .; J gene: TRBJ1-3; D gene: TRBD1; V gene: TRBV12-5; CDR3 protein: CARGDSSGNTIYF; CDR3 DNA: TGTGCTAGGGGGGACAGTTCTGGAAACACCATATATTTT
clone size: .; J gene: TRBJ2-2; D gene: TRBD2; V gene: TRBV5-4; CDR3 protein: CASSLRSRGGTGELFF; CDR3 DNA: TGTGCCAGCAGCTTGAGGTCCCGGGGAGGGACCGGGGAGCTGTTTTTT
clone size: .; J gene: TRBJ2-6; D gene: TRBD2; V gene: TRBV5-4; CDR3 protein: CASTGGGLSLGANVLTF; CDR3 DNA: TGTGCCAGCACCGGGGGGGGACTCTCTCTGGGGGCCAACGTCCTGACTTTC